Listed here are 20 T cell receptor beta chains from one sample, sequenced in a study of T cells in localized non-small cell lung cancer. Repertoires were generated with immunoSEQ multiplex PCR, while TCRdb's copy carries only in-frame clones and drops some. The repertoire holds some 25,000 clones, with approximately 89% as singletons. The sample in question was peripheral blood mononuclear cells, obtained before any cancer treatment. These receptors all stem from a woman aged 35-75 years with stage III lung adenocarcinoma.

The chain employs TRBV7-2 and TRBJ1-2; D unclear. CDR3 length: 13 residues. Trimming shortened V by 7 bases and J by 11 bases, and 20 bases separated the two germline ends. The germline gives CDR1 SGHTA, CDR2 FQGNSA. The CDR3 DNA is TGTGCCAGCACCCTCCTACGGACGGCAGAGTACACCTTC. Residues: CASTLLRTAEYTF.

The DNA of the CDR3 is TGTGCCAGCAGCCCAACCGCAGGGCGTAGGGAAAAACTGTTTTTT. Encoded protein: CASSPTAGRREKLFF. The J gene is TRBJ1-4, the V gene TRBV6-5; tentatively, D is TRBD1 (5 bases). CDR1 MNHEY and CDR2 SVGAGI come from the germline V gene. Trimming took off 6 bases at V and 8 bases at J, with 19 bases between the two ends. The length of the CDR3 is 15 residues.

The chain links TRBV21-1 to TRBJ2-5; the table's TRBD1 call for D was not verified on the DNA. TRBV21-1 is listed as a pseudogene. The CDR3 is 19 amino acids. In nucleotides, the CDR3 is TGTGCCAGCAGCAAGGTCGGGACAGGGGGCGCTTGGTGGGAAGAGACCCAGTACTTC. As protein: CASSKVGTGGAWWEETQYF.

The V call is TRBV27, the J call TRBJ2-7, with 8 bases fitting TRBD1. CDR1 is MNHEY, CDR2 SMNVEV, per germline (reference sequence). This CDR3 is 16 amino acids long. J lost 3 bases, V lost 8 bases, and 15 bases had no gene match. DNA for the CDR3: TGTGCCAGCCGCCAACCCCAAGGACAGGGAATCTACGAGCAGTACTTC. Its protein product is CASRQPQGQGIYEQYF.

This CDR3 is CASSYRDGFGPETQYF. The DNA of the CDR3 is TGTGCCAGCAGCTATAGGGACGGTTTTGGGCCAGAGACCCAGTACTTC. This chain joins TRBV7-9 and TRBJ2-5, with D perhaps assigned TRBD1 or TRBD2 (5 bases each). In germline, CDR1 is SEHNR, CDR2 FQNEAQ (reference sequence). Trimming left V 4 bases short and J 4 bases short, with 19 bases between. This CDR3 is 16 amino acids long.

The rearrangement uses TRBV7-9 and TRBJ2-4; 7 bases agree with TRBD2. With 3 bases clipped from V and 6 bases from J, the junction kept 8 bases outside the gene matches. This CDR3 region has 15 residues. CDR1 SEHNR and CDR2 FQNEAQ come from the germline V gene (reference sequence). CDR3 residues: CASSFGLGRGNIQYF. DNA of the CDR3: TGTGCCAGCAGCTTCGGACTAGGCCGGGGAAACATTCAGTACTTC.

The chain has TRBV28 and TRBJ2-5; tentative D call: TRBD2 (6 bases). Trimming took 3 bases from V and 5 from J, leaving 13 bases between them. The CDR3 loop spans 14 amino acids. Germline CDR1 and CDR2: MDHEN and SYDVKM. CDR3 DNA: TGTGCCAGCAGTTTCATTGCGGGGCGGGAGACCCAGTACTTC. Protein: CASSFIAGRETQYF. Full variable domain (outside the CDR3, taken from reference TRBV28 and TRBJ2-5): DVKVTQSSRYLVKRTGEKVFLECVQDMDHENMFWYRQDPGLGLRLIYFSYDVKMKEKGDIPEGYSVSREKKERFSLILESASTNQTSMYLCASSFIAGRETQYFGPGTRLLVL.

The rearrangement links TRBV7-2 to TRBJ2-1; no definite D call. Germline assignment: CDR1 SGHTA and CDR2 FQGNSA. The V and J ends lost 3 bases and 1 base respectively, with 7 bases between them. The CDR3 sequence is 14 residues long. The CDR3 reads CASSFGGSYNEQFF. For the CDR3, the DNA is TGTGCCAGCAGCTTTGGTGGGTCCTACAATGAGCAGTTCTTC. The full variable domain, its missing parts supplied by reference TRBV7-2 and TRBJ2-1, is GAGVSQSPSNKVTEKGKDVELRCDPISGHTALYWYRQSLGQGLEFLIYFQGNSAPDKSGLPSDRFSAERTGGSVSTLTIQRTQQEDSAVYLCASSFGGSYNEQFFGPGTRLTVL.

The V call is TRBV14, the J call TRBJ2-1; 9 positions agree with TRBD2. V lost 1 base to trimming and J lost 9 bases; unmatched junction nucleotides: 7. CDR3 length: 15 amino acids. Germline lookup yields CDR1 SGHDN and CDR2 FVKESK. CDR3 in DNA: TGTGCCAGCAGCCAAGTCCCAGCGGGGGGTATTGAGCAGTTCTTC. It yields the protein CASSQVPAGGIEQFF. Complete variable domain (other parts from reference TRBV14 and TRBJ2-1): EAGVTQFPSHSVIEKGQTVTLRCDPISGHDNLYWYRRVMGKEIKFLLHFVKESKQDESGMPNNRFLAERTGGTYSTLKVQPAELEDSGVYFCASSQVPAGGIEQFFGPGTRLTVL.

The J gene is TRBJ2-7, the V gene TRBV28; 9 bases are shared with TRBD1. The junction had 5 bases not matched to a gene; V was cut back by 4 bases and J by 1 base. CDR1 MDHEN and CDR2 SYDVKM come from the germline V gene. CDR3 size: 15 residues. Here the CDR3 reads CASSSPTGGSYEQYF. CDR3 DNA: TGTGCCAGCAGTTCCCCGACAGGGGGGTCCTACGAGCAGTACTTC.

This chain uses TRBV18 with TRBJ1-3; 7 bases are shared with TRBD1. V lost 1 base, J lost 3 bases, and 6 bases stayed unmatched. This CDR3 spans 16 amino acids. Germline loops: CDR1 KGHSH, CDR2 LQKENI. In DNA, the CDR3 is TGTGCCAGCTCACCACAGGGGGCAGGAGATGGAAACACCATATATTTT. Translation gives CASSPQGAGDGNTIYF.

The DNA for the CDR3 is TGTGCCAGCAGTGACAGGGGGCTAGGGCAGCCCCAGCATTTT. It specifies CASSDRGLGQPQHF. The chain is built from TRBV2 and TRBJ1-5; 8 bases match TRBD1. The length of the CDR3 is 14 residues. V lost 3 bases, J lost 7 bases, and 5 bases stayed unmatched. Germline CDR1 and CDR2: SNHLY and FYNNEI.

The V call is TRBV5-1, the J call TRBJ2-5; 9 positions match TRBD2. J was trimmed by 5 bases and V by 4 bases; bases with no gene match: 9. Germline CDR1 and CDR2: SGHRS and YFSETQ. The CDR3 has 15 residues. CDR3: CASSPGTSSGETQYF. The CDR3 nucleotides are TGCGCCAGCAGCCCTGGGACTAGCAGTGGGGAGACCCAGTACTTC. The whole variable domain, remainder taken from reference TRBV5-1 and TRBJ2-5, is KAGVTQTPRYLIKTRGQQVTLSCSPISGHRSVSWYQQTPGQGLQFLFEYFSETQRNKGNFPGRFSGRQFSNSRSEMNVSTLELGDSALYLCASSPGTSSGETQYFGPGTRLLVL.

The chain is built from TRBV11-2 and TRBJ2-4; 8 bases align to TRBD1. Germline CDR1 SGHAT, CDR2 FQNNGV. The CDR3 runs to 19 residues. With V trimmed by 0 bases and J by 0 bases, 10 bases remained unmatched. The CDR3 DNA is TGTGCCAGCAGCTTAGATCCCCGACAGGGGATGGTAGCCAAAAACATTCAGTACTTC. This sequence encodes CASSLDPRQGMVAKNIQYF.

V and J are TRBV29-1 and TRBJ1-2; the match to TRBD1 covers 8 bases. Germline V CDR1 and CDR2: SQVTM, ANQGSEA. There are 13 residues in the CDR3. The J segment lost 7 bases and the V segment lost 2 bases, leaving 6 bases of the junction unmatched. The CDR3 here is CSVEWPGGGGYTF. The CDR3 nucleotides read TGCAGCGTTGAATGGCCAGGGGGCGGTGGCTACACCTTC.

The CDR3 nucleotides read TGTGCCAGCAGCTTAGAGCAGTTTAGCAATCAGCCCCAGCATTTT. Its translation is CASSLEQFSNQPQHF. This rearrangement joins TRBV7-8 to TRBJ1-5; D unresolved. CDR3 length equals 15 residues. Trimming removed 1 base at V and 0 bases at J, with 7 bases between. Germline V gene sequence: CDR1 SGHVS, CDR2 FQNEAQ.

This rearrangement joins TRBV2 to TRBJ2-5; 7 positions match TRBD2. The V gene's germline CDR1 is SNHLY and CDR2 FYNNEI. This CDR3 contains 12 residues. V lost 3 bases to trimming and J lost 7 bases; unmatched junction nucleotides: 2. The CDR3 protein is CASSEGRGTQYF. The CDR3, as DNA: TGTGCCAGCAGTGAGGGGAGGGGGACCCAGTACTTC.

V and J are TRBV14 and TRBJ1-5; D remains ambiguous. V was trimmed by 4 bases and J by 6 bases, leaving 10 bases between them. From germline, CDR1 is SGHDN and CDR2 FVKESK. This CDR3 is built from 13 residues. The CDR3 DNA is TGTGCCAGCAGCCCCGGCGGGGTTCAGCCCCAGCATTTT. This codes for CASSPGGVQPQHF.

The V and J genes are TRBV10-2 and TRBJ1-2, with 7 nucleotides matching TRBD1. With 2 bases clipped from V and 6 bases from J, the junction kept 12 bases outside the gene matches. Germline loops: CDR1 WSHSY, CDR2 SAAADI. This CDR3 spans 16 amino acids. The CDR3 DNA follows: TGCGCCAGCAGTGAGCTGTTGACAGGGCCAGGAGATGGCTACACCTTC. Residues: CASSELLTGPGDGYTF.

The rearrangement joins TRBV11-2 to TRBJ2-1, with 9 bases aligning to TRBD2. Trimming at V came to 1 base and at J to 6 bases, leaving 4 bases not matched to a gene. This CDR3 is 15 amino acids long. Germline values: CDR1 SGHAT, CDR2 FQNNGV. CDR3 in DNA: TGTGCCAGCAGCTTAGTGGGACTAGCCCCCAATGAGCAGTTCTTC. Its protein product is CASSLVGLAPNEQFF. Complete variable domain (other parts from reference TRBV11-2 and TRBJ2-1): EAGVAQSPRYKIIEKRQSVAFWCNPISGHATLYWYQQILGQGPKLLIQFQNNGVVDDSQLPKDRFSAERLKGVDSTLKIQPAKLEDSAVYLCASSLVGLAPNEQFFGPGTRLTVL.